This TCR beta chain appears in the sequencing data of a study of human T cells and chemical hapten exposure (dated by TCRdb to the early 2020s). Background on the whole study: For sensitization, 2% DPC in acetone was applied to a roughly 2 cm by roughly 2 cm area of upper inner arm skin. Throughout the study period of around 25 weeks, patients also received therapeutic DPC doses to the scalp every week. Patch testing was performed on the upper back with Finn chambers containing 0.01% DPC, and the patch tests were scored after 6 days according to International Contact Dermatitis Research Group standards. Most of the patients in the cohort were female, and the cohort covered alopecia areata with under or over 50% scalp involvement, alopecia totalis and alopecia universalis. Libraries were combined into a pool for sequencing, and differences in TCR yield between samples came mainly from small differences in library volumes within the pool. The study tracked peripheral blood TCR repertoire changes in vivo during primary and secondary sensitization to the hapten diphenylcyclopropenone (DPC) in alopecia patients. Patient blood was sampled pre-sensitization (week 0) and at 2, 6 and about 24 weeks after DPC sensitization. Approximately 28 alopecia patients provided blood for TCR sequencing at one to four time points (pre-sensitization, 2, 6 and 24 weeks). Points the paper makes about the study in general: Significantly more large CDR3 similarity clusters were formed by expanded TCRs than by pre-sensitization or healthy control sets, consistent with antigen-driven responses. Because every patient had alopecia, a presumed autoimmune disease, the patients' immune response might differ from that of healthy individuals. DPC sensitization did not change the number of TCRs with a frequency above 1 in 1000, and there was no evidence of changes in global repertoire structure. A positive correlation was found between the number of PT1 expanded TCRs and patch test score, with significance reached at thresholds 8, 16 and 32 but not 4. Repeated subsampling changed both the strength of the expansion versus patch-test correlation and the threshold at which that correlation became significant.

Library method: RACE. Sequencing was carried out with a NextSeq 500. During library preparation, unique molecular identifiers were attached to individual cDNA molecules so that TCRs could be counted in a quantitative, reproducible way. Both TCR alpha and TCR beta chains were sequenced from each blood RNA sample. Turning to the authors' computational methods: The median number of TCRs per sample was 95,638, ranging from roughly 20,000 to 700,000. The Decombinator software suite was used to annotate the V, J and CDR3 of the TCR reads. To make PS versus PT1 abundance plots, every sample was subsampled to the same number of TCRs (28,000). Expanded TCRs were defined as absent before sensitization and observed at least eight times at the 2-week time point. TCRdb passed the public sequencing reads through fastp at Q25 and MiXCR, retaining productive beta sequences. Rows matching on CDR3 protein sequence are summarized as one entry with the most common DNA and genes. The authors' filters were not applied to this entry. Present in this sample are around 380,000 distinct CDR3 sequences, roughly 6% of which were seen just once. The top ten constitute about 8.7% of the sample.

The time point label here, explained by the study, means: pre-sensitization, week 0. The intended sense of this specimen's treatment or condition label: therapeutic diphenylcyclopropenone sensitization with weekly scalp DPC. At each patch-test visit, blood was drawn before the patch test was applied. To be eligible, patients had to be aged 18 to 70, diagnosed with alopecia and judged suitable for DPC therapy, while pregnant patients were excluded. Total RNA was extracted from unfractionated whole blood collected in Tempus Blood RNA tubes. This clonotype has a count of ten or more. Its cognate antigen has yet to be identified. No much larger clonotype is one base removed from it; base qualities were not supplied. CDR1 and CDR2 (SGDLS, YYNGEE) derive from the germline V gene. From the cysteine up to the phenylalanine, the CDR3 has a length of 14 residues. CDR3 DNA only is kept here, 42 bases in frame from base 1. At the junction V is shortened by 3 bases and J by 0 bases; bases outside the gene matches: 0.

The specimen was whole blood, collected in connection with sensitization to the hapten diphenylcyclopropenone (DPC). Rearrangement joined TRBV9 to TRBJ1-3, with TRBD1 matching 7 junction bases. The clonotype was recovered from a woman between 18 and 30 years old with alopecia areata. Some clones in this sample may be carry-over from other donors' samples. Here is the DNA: TGTGCCAGCAGCGCAGGGGGCTCTGGAAACACCATATATTTT. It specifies CASSAGGSGNTIYF.